The 27 T cell receptor beta chains presented below share a single source sample, sequenced in a study of T cell repertoires in cytomegalovirus infection. TCRdb processed the reads anew with MiXCR; each CDR3 protein has one entry. This table has some 97,000 distinct CDR3 sequences, around 22% appearing once. The source material was CD8+ T cells from PBMCs. These receptors were collected from a human donor in good health (CMV status not recorded). Some clones in this sample may be carry-over from other donors' samples.

This clonotype was seen a few times. The chain recombines TRBV7-9 with TRBJ1-1, with D possibly matching TRBD1 (5 bases). V lost 5 bases, J lost 10 bases, and 11 bases lay in between. From germline, CDR1 is SEHNR and CDR2 FQNEAQ (reference sequence). The CDR3 is made up of 11 amino acids. CDR3 nucleotides: TGTGCCAGCAGCCCGGGGGGGGGAGCTTTCTTT. It is translated as CASSPGGGAFF.

The sample holds a few counts of this clonotype. The chain employs TRBV4-3 and TRBJ2-1; TRBD2 matches at 9 bases. V shed 0 bases and J 8 bases; nucleotides not matched to a gene: 8. Per the germline V gene, CDR1 is LGHNA and CDR2 is YSLEER. The CDR3 runs to 16 residues. The CDR3 sequence: CASSQDRGSGRHEQFF. CDR3 DNA sequence: TGCGCCAGCAGCCAAGATCGGGGTAGCGGGAGACATGAGCAGTTCTTC.

This clonotype was recorded a few times. The chain links TRBV7-2 to TRBJ2-1; D perhaps matches TRBD2 (5 bases). Trimming took off 4 bases at V and 2 bases at J, with 12 bases between the two ends. From germline, CDR1 is SGHTA and CDR2 FQGNSA. This CDR3 comprises 15 residues. This CDR3 reads CASSSSSGPYNEQFF. The CDR3 nucleotides read TGTGCCAGCAGCTCTTCCAGCGGTCCCTACAATGAGCAGTTCTTC.

In its sample, this clonotype was seen many times. The gene calls are TRBV7-9 and TRBJ2-3; maybe TRBD2 (5 bases). The CDR3 runs 13 residues. Trimming shortened V by 5 bases and J by 6 bases, and 12 bases separated the two germline ends. Germline CDR1 reads SEHNR; CDR2 reads FQNEAQ (reference sequence). CDR3 sequence: CASSPRDEDTQYF. The CDR3 DNA is TGTGCCAGCAGCCCCCGGGATGAGGATACGCAGTATTTT.

For the CDR3, the DNA is TGCAGTGCTCCAGACAGGGGGCGCGGGAACACTGAAGCTTTCTTT. Residues: CSAPDRGRGNTEAFF. The gene calls are TRBV20-1 and TRBJ1-1; 10 positions match TRBD1. The CDR3 extends over 15 amino acids. CDR1 and CDR2 from the germline V gene are DFQATT and SNEGSKA (reference sequence). V gave up 5 bases and J gave up 1 base; unmatched junction bases: 7.

There are many counts of this clonotype. The chain has TRBV6-2 or TRBV6-3 and TRBJ2-1; D remains unclear. The V end was cut by 1 base, the J end by 6 bases, with 4 bases between. This CDR3 contains 12 residues. In germline, CDR1 is MNHEY, CDR2 SVGEGT. The DNA of the CDR3 is TGTGCCAGCAGTTACTGGAGCAATGAGCAGTTCTTC. Translating gives CASSYWSNEQFF.

This chain uses TRBV11-2 with TRBJ2-5; 9 bases fit TRBD2. V gave up 5 bases and J gave up 1 base; unmatched junction bases: 5. There are 15 residues in the CDR3. Per germline, CDR1 SGHAT and CDR2 FQNNGV. The CDR3 spells CASSHPAGGQETQYF. DNA of the CDR3: TGTGCCAGCAGCCACCCAGCGGGGGGCCAAGAGACCCAGTACTTC.

The chain employs TRBV28 and TRBJ1-5; TRBD1 agrees at 8 bases. This CDR3 has 17 amino acids. With V trimmed by 3 bases and J by 7 bases, 14 bases remained unmatched. The germline CDR1 and CDR2 sequences are MDHEN and SYDVKM. CDR3 sequence reads: CASSLRQGLGLEQPQHF. In nucleotides, the CDR3 is TGTGCCAGCAGTTTGCGACAGGGGCTGGGTCTTGAGCAGCCCCAGCATTTT. The full variable domain, with the rest looked up from reference TRBV28 and TRBJ1-5, is DVKVTQSSRYLVKRTGEKVFLECVQDMDHENMFWYRQDPGLGLRLIYFSYDVKMKEKGDIPEGYSVSREKKERFSLILESASTNQTSMYLCASSLRQGLGLEQPQHFGDGTRLSIL.

This chain connects TRBV28 to TRBJ2-2; 7 positions match TRBD1. In germline, CDR1 is MDHEN, CDR2 SYDVKM. This CDR3 contains 15 residues. V was pared by 5 bases and J by 3 bases, with 6 bases of the junction left unmatched. CDR3 in DNA: TGTGCCAGCAGTAGCGACAGGGCGGACACCGGGGAGCTGTTTTTT. This translates into CASSSDRADTGELFF.

The chain joins TRBV7-9 to TRBJ2-3; D might be TRBD1 (6 bases). Germline CDR1 reads SEHNR; CDR2 reads FQNEAQ (reference sequence). The V end was cut by 4 bases, the J end by 2 bases, with 22 bases between. The CDR3 length is 18 residues. The CDR3 DNA reads TGTGCCAGCAGCTCCCTCCGGCCCCAGGGGATCGACACAGATACGCAGTATTTT. Encoded protein: CASSSLRPQGIDTDTQYF.

This clonotype occurred many times. This sequence joins TRBV7-6 and TRBJ2-3; D ambiguous. Trimming removed 1 base from V and 4 bases from J, with 9 bases in between. The CDR3 sequence is 14 residues long. Germline assignment: CDR1 SGHVS and CDR2 FNYEAQ. The CDR3 spells CASSLDPVPDTQYF. The CDR3 coding sequence is TGTGCCAGCAGCTTAGACCCGGTCCCAGATACGCAGTATTTT.

This clonotype has more than one count but fewer than ten. This rearrangement joins TRBV24-1 to TRBJ2-1; TRBD2 might be the D (6 bases). V was shortened by 7 bases and J by 7 bases, with 10 bases between the two germline ends. From germline, CDR1 is KGHDR and CDR2 SFDVKD. CDR3 length: 12 residues. Here the CDR3 reads CATSAGRNEQFF. CDR3 bases: TGTGCCACCAGCGCTGGGAGGAATGAGCAGTTCTTC.

The V gene is TRBV20-1, the J gene TRBJ2-1, with 9 bases aligning to TRBD2. Germline V gene lookup returns CDR1 DFQATT and CDR2 SNEGSKA (reference sequence). The CDR3 covers 17 residues. The V gene end was trimmed by 5 bases and the J gene end by 0 bases; junction bases not matched to a gene: 11. CDR3 in DNA: TGCAGTGCTGGGGGTGAGGCGGGGGGGCCCTCCTACAATGAGCAGTTCTTC. Translated: CSAGGEAGGPSYNEQFF.

This clonotype was observed many times. The V and J genes are TRBV7-9 and TRBJ1-5, with 10 positions matching TRBD1. The CDR3 runs 16 residues. CDR1 SEHNR and CDR2 FQNEAQ come from the germline V gene (reference sequence). J gave up 1 base and V 3 bases, and 3 bases lay outside the gene matches. The CDR3 protein is CASSFGTGVSNQPQHF. DNA of the CDR3: TGTGCCAGCAGCTTCGGGACAGGGGTGAGCAATCAGCCCCAGCATTTT.

The chain is built from TRBV15 and TRBJ2-7; D is perhaps TRBD1 or TRBD2 (5 bases each). Trimming took 0 bases from V and 2 from J, leaving 11 bases between them. The CDR3 contains 15 residues. The germline V gene encodes CDR1 LNHNV and CDR2 YYDKDF (reference sequence). CDR3 DNA sequence: TGTGCCACCAGCAGAGATAGAGGGGTTACCTACGAGCAGTACTTC. Translating it yields CATSRDRGVTYEQYF.

This sequence joins TRBV15 and TRBJ2-5, with D tentatively TRBD1 (5 bases). V was cut by 6 bases and J by 1 base, with 9 bases left in between. This CDR3 is 13 amino acids long. CDR1 is LNHNV, CDR2 YYDKDF, per germline (reference sequence). DNA of the CDR3: TGTGCCACCAGGAGACAGAGCCAAGAGACCCAGTACTTC. It yields the protein CATRRQSQETQYF. Drawing the rest from reference TRBV15 and TRBJ2-5, the complete variable domain is DAMVIQNPRYQVTQFGKPVTLSCSQTLNHNVMYWYQQKSSQAPKLLFHYYDKDFNNEADTPDNFQSRRPNTSFCFLDIRSPGLGDTAMYLCATRRQSQETQYFGPGTRLLVL.

The chain uses TRBV7-9 and TRBJ2-7; maybe TRBD1 (6 bases). The CDR3 runs to 14 residues. With 5 bases removed from V and 3 bases from J, the gap between germline ends came to 14 bases. Germline CDR1 is SEHNR and CDR2 is FQNEAQ (reference sequence). In nucleotides, the CDR3 is TGTGCCAGCAGCCCAATGGACAGCGACTACGAGCAGTACTTC. As protein: CASSPMDSDYEQYF. Together with reference TRBV7-9 and TRBJ2-7, the CDR3 gives the full variable domain: DTGVSQNPRHKITKRGQNVTFRCDPISEHNRLYWYRQTLGQGPEFLTYFQNEAQLEKSRLLSDRFSAERPKGSFSTLEIQRTEQGDSAMYLCASSPMDSDYEQYFGPGTRLTVT.

The sample holds many counts of this clonotype. The gene calls are TRBV20-1 and TRBJ2-7, with TRBD2 identical over 10 bases. This CDR3 is built from 16 residues. V lost 4 bases and J lost 6; bases outside the gene matches: 15. Germline V gene lookup returns CDR1 DFQATT and CDR2 SNEGSKA (reference sequence). This CDR3 is CSATPLLAGDRREQYF. CDR3 nucleotide sequence: TGCAGTGCTACCCCCCTCCTAGCGGGAGATCGTCGCGAGCAGTACTTC.

This clonotype has at least ten counts. The junction differs from germline at one of its ends, possibly a read error. This sequence joins TRBV7-7 and TRBJ2-1; a possible D gene is TRBD2 (5 bases). Germline lookup yields CDR1 SSHAT and CDR2 FNYEAQ (reference sequence). The CDR3 covers 15 residues. DNA for the CDR3: TGTGCTAGCAGTAGGACTGGGAGCTCCTACAATGAGCAGTTCTTC. Its translation is CASSRTGSSYNEQFF.

This clonotype was seen only a few times. The V and J genes are TRBV4-3 and TRBJ1-1, with D maybe TRBD1 (5 bases). The V gene's germline CDR1 is LGHNA and CDR2 YSLEER. V was trimmed by 1 base and J by 10 bases, leaving 13 bases between them. The CDR3 length is 13 residues. CDR3 loop: CASSQGQVGAAFF. CDR3 in DNA: TGCGCCAGCAGCCAAGGGCAGGTTGGGGCAGCTTTCTTT.

The V and J genes are TRBV12-3 or TRBV12-4 and TRBJ2-1, with 12 bases that match TRBD2. This CDR3 region has 16 residues. The trim removed 5 bases at V and 6 bases at J, leaving 8 bases unmatched. The CDR3 DNA reads as TGTGCCAGCAGTCCCCCCCTAGCGGGAGGGGCCAATGAGCAGTTCTTC. Amino acids: CASSPPLAGGANEQFF.

This clonotype came up many times. The J gene is TRBJ1-4, the V gene TRBV2, with TRBD1 identical over 7 bases. The germline V gene encodes CDR1 SNHLY and CDR2 FYNNEI. The CDR3 loop spans 17 amino acids. Unmatched junction bases numbered 8, after V lost 2 bases and J lost 2 bases. CDR3 coding DNA: TGTGCCAGCAGTGAACCAGGGGGGCGTAGGACTAATGAAAAACTGTTTTTT. As protein: CASSEPGGRRTNEKLFF.

The chain couples TRBV9 to TRBJ2-1; 7 bases match TRBD2. Germline V gene sequence: CDR1 SGDLS, CDR2 YYNGEE. After removal of 3 bases from V and 8 bases from J, the junction contained 5 bases not matched to a gene. This CDR3 is 13 amino acids long. The CDR3 protein is CASSAGGGDEQFF. In nucleotides, the CDR3 is TGTGCCAGCAGCGCTGGGGGGGGAGATGAGCAGTTCTTC.

This clonotype was detected only a few times. The rearrangement joins TRBV28 to TRBJ1-5; no firm D call. Germline V gene sequence: CDR1 MDHEN, CDR2 SYDVKM. Trimming removed 3 bases at V and 0 bases at J, with 9 bases between. CDR3 length: 15 amino acids. CDR3 nucleotides: TGTGCCAGCAGTTTTCGGGGAGATAGCAATCAGCCCCAGCATTTT. It is translated as CASSFRGDSNQPQHF.

This clonotype has just a few counts. The V call is TRBV20-1, the J call TRBJ2-1; 7 bases fit TRBD2. The V gene's germline CDR1 is DFQATT and CDR2 SNEGSKA (reference sequence). This CDR3 contains 14 residues. The V segment lost 6 bases and the J segment 2 bases; nucleotides outside the gene matches: 7. The CDR3 loop reads CSAPGLGAYNEQFF. The CDR3 region has the DNA TGCAGTGCACCAGGACTAGGCGCCTACAATGAGCAGTTCTTC.

This rearrangement joins TRBV12-3 or TRBV12-4 to TRBJ2-1; no reliable D call. This CDR3 has 13 residues. V was shortened by 2 bases and J by 4 bases, with 6 bases between the two germline ends. The CDR3 sequence: CASSLRLYNEQFF. CDR3 DNA: TGTGCCAGCAGTTTACGGTTGTACAATGAGCAGTTCTTC.

This clonotype was picked up one time. Relative to the germline gene, one junction end is altered; a read error may explain this. The chain carries TRBV10-3 and TRBJ2-1; 14 bases align to TRBD2. The germline V gene has CDR1 ENHRY and CDR2 SYGVKD. The CDR3 is 16 residues long. As DNA, the CDR3 is TGTGCCATCAGAATGACTAGCGGGGGGGCTATAAATGATCAGTTCTTC. Its protein is CAIRMTSGGAINDQFF.